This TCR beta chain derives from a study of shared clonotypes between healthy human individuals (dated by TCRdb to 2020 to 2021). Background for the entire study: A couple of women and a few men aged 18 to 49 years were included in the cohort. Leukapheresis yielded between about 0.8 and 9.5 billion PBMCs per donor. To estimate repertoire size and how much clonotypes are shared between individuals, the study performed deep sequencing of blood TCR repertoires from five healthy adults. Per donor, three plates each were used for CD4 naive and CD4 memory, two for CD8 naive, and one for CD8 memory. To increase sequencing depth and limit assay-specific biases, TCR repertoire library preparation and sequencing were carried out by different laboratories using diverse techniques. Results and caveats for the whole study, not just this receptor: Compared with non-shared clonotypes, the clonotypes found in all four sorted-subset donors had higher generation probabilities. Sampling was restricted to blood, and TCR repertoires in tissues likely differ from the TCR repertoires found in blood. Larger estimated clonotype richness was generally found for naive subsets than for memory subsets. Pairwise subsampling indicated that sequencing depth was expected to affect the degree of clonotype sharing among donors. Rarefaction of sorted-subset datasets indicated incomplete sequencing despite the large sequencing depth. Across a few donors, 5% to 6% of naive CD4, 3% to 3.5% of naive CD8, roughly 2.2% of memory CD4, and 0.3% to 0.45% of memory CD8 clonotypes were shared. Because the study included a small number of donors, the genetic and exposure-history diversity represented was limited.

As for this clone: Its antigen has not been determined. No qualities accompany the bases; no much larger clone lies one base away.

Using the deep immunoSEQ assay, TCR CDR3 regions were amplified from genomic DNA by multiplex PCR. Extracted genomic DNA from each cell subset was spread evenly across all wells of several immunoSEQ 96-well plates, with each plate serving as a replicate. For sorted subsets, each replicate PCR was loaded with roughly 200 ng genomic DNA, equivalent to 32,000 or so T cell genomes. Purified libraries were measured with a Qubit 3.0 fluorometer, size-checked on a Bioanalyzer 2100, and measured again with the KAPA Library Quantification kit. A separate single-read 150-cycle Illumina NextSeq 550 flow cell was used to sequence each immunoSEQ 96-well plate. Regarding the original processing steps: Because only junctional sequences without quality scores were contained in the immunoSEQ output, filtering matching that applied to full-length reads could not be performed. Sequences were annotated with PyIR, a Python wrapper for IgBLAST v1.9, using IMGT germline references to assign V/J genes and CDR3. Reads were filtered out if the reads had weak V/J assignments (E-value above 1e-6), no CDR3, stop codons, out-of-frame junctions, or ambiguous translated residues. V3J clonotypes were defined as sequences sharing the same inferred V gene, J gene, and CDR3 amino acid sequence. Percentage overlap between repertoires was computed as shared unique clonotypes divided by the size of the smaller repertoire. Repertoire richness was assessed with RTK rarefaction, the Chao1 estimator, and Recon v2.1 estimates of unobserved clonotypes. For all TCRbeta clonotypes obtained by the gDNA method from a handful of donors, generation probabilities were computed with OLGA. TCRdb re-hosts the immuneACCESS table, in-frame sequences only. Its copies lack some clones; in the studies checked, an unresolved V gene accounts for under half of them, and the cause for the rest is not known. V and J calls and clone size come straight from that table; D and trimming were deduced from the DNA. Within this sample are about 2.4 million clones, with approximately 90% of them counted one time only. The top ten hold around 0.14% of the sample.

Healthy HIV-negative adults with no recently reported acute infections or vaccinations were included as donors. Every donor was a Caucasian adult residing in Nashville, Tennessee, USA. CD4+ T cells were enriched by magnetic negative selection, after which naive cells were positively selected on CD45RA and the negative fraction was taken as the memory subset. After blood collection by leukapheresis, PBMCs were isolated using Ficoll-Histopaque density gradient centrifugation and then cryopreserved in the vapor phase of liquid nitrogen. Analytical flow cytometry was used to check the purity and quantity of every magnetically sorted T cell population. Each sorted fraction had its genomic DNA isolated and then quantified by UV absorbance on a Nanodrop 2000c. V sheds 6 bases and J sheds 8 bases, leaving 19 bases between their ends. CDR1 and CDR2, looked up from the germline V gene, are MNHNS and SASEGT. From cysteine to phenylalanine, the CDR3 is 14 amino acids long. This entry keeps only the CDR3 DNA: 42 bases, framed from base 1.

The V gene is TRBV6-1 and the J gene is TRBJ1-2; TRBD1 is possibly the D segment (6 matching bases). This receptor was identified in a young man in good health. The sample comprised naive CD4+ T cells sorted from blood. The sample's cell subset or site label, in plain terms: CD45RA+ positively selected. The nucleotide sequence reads TGTGCCAGCAGGGAGGGACATGCAGGGGACGGCTACACCTTC. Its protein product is CASREGHAGDGYTF.